This entry lists 15 T cell receptor beta chains sequenced from one sample in a study of blood T cell repertoires in COVID-19. Only in-frame clones appear in the TCRdb table, and some are missing; sequencing was by immunoSEQ multiplex PCR. This table holds over 250,000 clones, approximately 83% found once. Material for sequencing was peripheral blood. These TCRs come from a woman in her forties or fifties who had recovered from COVID-19.

The chain combines TRBV4-1 with TRBJ2-2; 8 positions match TRBD2. V lost 6 bases, J lost 4 bases, and 4 bases stayed unmatched. This CDR3 region has 14 residues. Germline lookup yields CDR1 MGHRA and CDR2 YSYEKL. The CDR3 nucleotides read TGCGCCAGCAGAATGGCGGGGGGCACCGGGGAGCTGTTTTTT. As protein: CASRMAGGTGELFF.

CDR3 sequence (DNA): TGTGCCAGCCATGGACTAGTCCGCAATGAGCAGTTCTTC. Amino acid sequence: CASHGLVRNEQFF. The chain employs TRBV27 and TRBJ2-1; 7 bases are shared with TRBD2. This CDR3 region has 13 residues. Germline loops: CDR1 MNHEY, CDR2 SMNVEV (reference sequence). J gave up 6 bases and V 8 bases, and 7 bases lay outside the gene matches.

Of note for this clone: Other DNA sequences within the sample encode an identical CDR3. The CDR3 DNA reads as TGTGCCAGCAGCAGTTACAGGGGGGGGGACGGCTACACCTTC. Amino acid sequence: CASSSYRGGDGYTF. The gene calls are TRBV7-2 and TRBJ1-2; TRBD1 matches 8 bases. The CDR3 runs to 14 residues. The germline V gene encodes CDR1 SGHTA and CDR2 FQGNSA. V shed 5 bases, J shed 8 bases, and the junction held 10 bases outside the gene matches. The full variable domain, completed using reference TRBV7-2 and TRBJ1-2, is GAGVSQSPSNKVTEKGKDVELRCDPISGHTALYWYRQSLGQGLEFLIYFQGNSAPDKSGLPSDRFSAERTGGSVSTLTIQRTQQEDSAVYLCASSSYRGGDGYTFGSGTRLTVV.

This clone was observed a handful of times. This sequence joins TRBV28 and TRBJ1-6; 8 nucleotides line up with TRBD1. V lost 6 bases and J lost 9; bases outside the gene matches: 10. Germline loops: CDR1 MDHEN, CDR2 SYDVKM. This CDR3 comprises 15 residues. For the CDR3, the DNA is TGTGCCAGCAGATTTAATACAGGGGGAGGTTCACCCCTCCACTTT. It is translated as CASRFNTGGGSPLHF. The whole variable domain, filled in from reference TRBV28 and TRBJ1-6, reads DVKVTQSSRYLVKRTGEKVFLECVQDMDHENMFWYRQDPGLGLRLIYFSYDVKMKEKGDIPEGYSVSREKKERFSLILESASTNQTSMYLCASRFNTGGGSPLHFGNGTRLTVT.

The chain has TRBV15 and TRBJ2-7; possible D gene TRBD1, 6 bases. CDR1 and CDR2 from the germline V gene are LNHNV and YYDKDF (reference sequence). Deletions cut 0 bases from V and 3 bases from J, with 9 bases between. This CDR3 is 14 amino acids long. For the CDR3, the DNA is TGTGCCACCAGCAGAGATAAAGGGGGCTACGAGCAGTACTTC. It specifies CATSRDKGGYEQYF.

V gene TRBV5-8 combines with J gene TRBJ1-2; D is uncertain. Trimming left V 1 base short and J 0 bases short, with 4 bases between. Looked up from germline, CDR1 is SGHTS and CDR2 is YDEGEE. This CDR3 comprises 13 residues. The CDR3 sequence: CASSLSANYGYTF. The DNA of the CDR3 is TGTGCCAGCAGCTTGTCGGCTAACTATGGCTACACCTTC.

This chain uses TRBV5-4 with TRBJ2-5; TRBD1 aligns across 7 bases. Germline CDR1 SGHNT, CDR2 YYREEE (reference sequence). CDR3 length: 16 residues. V lost 3 bases to trimming and J lost 1 base; unmatched junction nucleotides: 9. The CDR3 loop is CASSSGQAYFQETQYF. The CDR3 DNA is TGTGCCAGCAGCTCCGGACAGGCATATTTCCAAGAGACCCAGTACTTC. Based on the CDR3 plus reference TRBV5-4 and TRBJ2-5, the full variable domain is ETGVTQSPTHLIKTRGQQVTLRCSSQSGHNTVSWYQQALGQGPQFIFQYYREEENGRGNFPPRFSGLQFPNYSSELNVNALELDDSALYLCASSSGQAYFQETQYFGPGTRLLVL.

The V call is TRBV5-1, the J call TRBJ2-5; 8 bases agree with TRBD1. The V gene end was trimmed by 1 base and the J gene end by 4 bases; junction bases not matched to a gene: 9. This CDR3 region has 16 residues. Germline V lookup: CDR1 SGHRS, CDR2 YFSETQ. This CDR3 is CASSLFGQGSLETQYF. DNA of the CDR3: TGCGCCAGCAGCTTGTTCGGACAGGGTTCATTAGAGACCCAGTACTTC.

Details on this clone: The same CDR3 also results from other DNA sequences found in this sample. The chain links TRBV7-9 to TRBJ2-5, with D perhaps TRBD1 (6 bases). Germline V lookup: CDR1 SEHNR, CDR2 FQNEAQ (reference sequence). The V end was cut by 2 bases, the J end by 4 bases, with 11 bases between. The CDR3 extends over 14 amino acids. This chain's CDR3 is CASSLRGRGETQYF. Here the CDR3 DNA reads TGTGCCAGCAGCTTAAGGGGCAGGGGAGAGACCCAGTACTTC.

This rearrangement joins TRBV28 to TRBJ1-2; 8 bases map to TRBD1. CDR3 length equals 14 residues. In germline, CDR1 is MDHEN, CDR2 SYDVKM. V dropped 5 bases and J dropped 4; count of bases not matched to a gene: 6. CDR3 DNA: TGTGCCAGCAGTCCAGGGGGCGTCTTCTATGGCTACACCTTC. Translating it yields CASSPGGVFYGYTF.

V and J are TRBV15 and TRBJ1-3; D is unresolved. This CDR3 is built from 15 residues. V was pared by 0 bases and J by 0 bases, with 6 bases between. Per the germline V gene, CDR1 is LNHNV and CDR2 is YYDKDF (reference sequence). The CDR3 here is CATSRDPGSGNTIYF. The CDR3 DNA sequence: TGTGCCACCAGCAGAGATCCGGGCTCTGGAAACACCATATATTTT.

The J gene is TRBJ1-1, the V gene TRBV18; no definite D call. V gave up 4 bases and J gave up 7 bases, with 13 bases separating them. Germline V lookup: CDR1 KGHSH, CDR2 LQKENI. The CDR3 runs to 13 residues. For the CDR3, the DNA is TGTGCCAGCTCACTCCCGGGAAAGAGTGAAGCTTTCTTT. Amino acid sequence: CASSLPGKSEAFF.

The CDR3 DNA follows: TGTGCCAGCAGCTCCCCTAAAAATACCCATGGCTACACCTTC. This encodes CASSSPKNTHGYTF. J is TRBJ1-2 and V is TRBV28, with D hard to call. The germline V gene encodes CDR1 MDHEN and CDR2 SYDVKM. V was cut by 6 bases and J by 6 bases, with 17 bases left in between. The CDR3 is 14 amino acids.

The V gene is TRBV29-1, the J gene TRBJ2-5; D might be TRBD2 (6 bases). This CDR3 is 14 amino acids long. Germline CDR1 reads SQVTM; CDR2 reads ANQGSEA. Trimming removed 6 bases from V and 2 bases from J, with 16 bases in between. CDR3 sequence: CSVNPGTYQETQYF. In nucleotides, the CDR3 is TGCAGCGTCAACCCTGGGACTTATCAAGAGACCCAGTACTTC. The entire variable domain, with the rest obtained from reference TRBV29-1 and TRBJ2-5, is as follows: SAVISQKPSRDICQRGTSLTIQCQVDSQVTMMFWYRQQPGQSLTLIATANQGSEATYESGFVIDKFPISRPNLTFSTLTVSNMSPEDSSIYLCSVNPGTYQETQYFGPGTRLLVL.

The chain employs TRBV24-1 and TRBJ1-2, with 7 bases fitting TRBD1. J gave up 8 bases and V 9 bases, and 11 bases lay outside the gene matches. Germline V gene sequence: CDR1 KGHDR, CDR2 SFDVKD. CDR3 length: 13 amino acids. CDR3 nucleotide sequence: TGTGCCACCTGGGACAGAGCCACACGAGGCTACACCTTC. Translating it yields CATWDRATRGYTF.